This T cell receptor (beta chain) was found in a study of blood T cell repertoires in COVID-19. In the original processing: Counts of nucleated cells, estimated from reference gene primer amplification, were obtained. Sequenced by immunoSEQ multiplex PCR; TCRdb stores in-frame clones only, minus some. That table supplies the V and J calls and clone size; D and trimming were determined from the DNA. Found here are approximately 240,000 clones, more than 65% of them singletons; the top ten hold around 3.1%. This CDR3 spans 17 amino acids. CDR1 and CDR2 from the germline V gene are SGHAT and FQNNGV. The V segment lost 1 base and the J segment 7 bases; nucleotides outside the gene matches: 9.

V usage is TRBV11-2 and J usage is TRBJ2-3; 12 bases align to TRBD2. This receptor was identified in a woman aged 25 to 39 who had recovered from COVID-19. Sequenced sample: peripheral blood. The CDR3 here is CASSLGTSGTLGYTQYF. CDR3 nucleotide sequence: TGTGCCAGCAGCTTAGGGACTAGCGGGACCTTGGGGTATACGCAGTATTTT.